A selection of T cell receptor beta chains follows, all from one sample in a study of shared clonotypes between healthy human individuals. The method was immunoSEQ multiplex PCR; TCRdb's version includes in-frame clones alone and lacks a portion of them. The profile shows a few hundred thousand clones, 80% to 90% of them singletons. The source material was memory CD8+ T cells sorted from blood. These receptor sequences come from a man between 18 and 29 years old in good health. Both conserved end residues are part of each CDR3. A D gene is named only where the DNA matches it firmly. Expanded clones are given a class, and other clones once, few, many or no size at all.

v_gene	d_gene	abundance	j_gene	CDR3aa	CDR3nt
TRBV27	-	many	TRBJ1-5	CASSLPTDRICNQPQHF	TGTGCCAGCAGTTTACCGACCGACAGGATTTGCAATCAGCCCCAGCATTTT
TRBV5-4	-	-	TRBJ2-1	CASSEGMADEQFF	TGTGCCAGCAGCGAGGGGATGGCGGATGAGCAGTTCTTC
TRBV9	-	once	TRBJ2-7	CASSVDGGSYEQYF	TGTGCCAGCAGCGTAGATGGGGGCTCCTACGAGCAGTACTTC
TRBV28	-	once	TRBJ2-7	CASSSTGSTPYEQYF	TGTGCCAGCAGTTCGACCGGGTCGACACCCTACGAGCAGTACTTC
TRBV27	-	-	TRBJ1-5	CASSFLNQPQHF	TGTGCCAGCAGTTTCCTAAATCAGCCCCAGCATTTT
TRBV4-3	-	-	TRBJ2-3	CASSPLTVTDTQYF	TGCGCCAGCAGCCCCCTTACCGTAACAGATACGCAGTATTTT
TRBV5-1	-	-	TRBJ2-7	CASSFNPYLYEQYF	TGCGCCAGCAGCTTCAACCCTTACCTCTACGAGCAGTACTTC
TRBV2	-	-	TRBJ1-4	CASSGVTTEKLFF	TGTGCCAGCAGTGGCGTGACAACCGAAAAACTGTTTTTT
TRBV27	TRBD1	-	TRBJ1-5	CASSLGQGRNQPQHF	TGTGCCAGCAGTTTAGGACAGGGAAGAAATCAGCCCCAGCATTTT
TRBV2	-	-	TRBJ1-6	CASSESWDSPLHF	TGTGCCAGCAGTGAAAGCTGGGATTCACCCCTCCACTTT
TRBV7-2	TRBD2	-	TRBJ2-7	CASSFTAGGYEQYF	TGTGCCAGCAGCTTTACAGCGGGGGGGTACGAGCAGTACTTC
TRBV6-1	-	few	TRBJ1-3	CAIDRTGSGNTIYF	TGTGCCATCGACCGAACAGGATCGGGAAACACCATATATTTT
TRBV5-1	-	-	TRBJ2-7	CASSLPVDGSYEQYF	TGCGCCAGCAGCCTCCCCGTGGACGGCTCCTACGAGCAGTACTTC
TRBV5-1	TRBD2	few	TRBJ2-3	CASRRQSGLAGDAPDTQYF	TGCGCCAGCAGACGACAGTCGGGACTAGCGGGAGATGCTCCGGATACGCAGTATTTT
TRBV13	TRBD2	-	TRBJ2-3	CASSVAGGNTDTQYF	TGTGCCAGCAGCGTAGCGGGAGGGAACACAGATACGCAGTATTTT
TRBV6-5	-	-	TRBJ1-2	CASSQDLFYGYTF	TGTGCCAGCAGTCAAGACCTATTCTATGGCTACACCTTC
TRBV7-6	TRBD1	-	TRBJ2-1	CASSSTGVNEQFF	TGTGCCAGCAGCTCGACAGGGGTCAATGAGCAGTTCTTC
TRBV9	-	-	TRBJ2-1	CASSAAGDREQFF	TGTGCCAGCAGCGCCGCAGGGGATCGAGAGCAGTTCTTC
TRBV27	-	-	TRBJ1-1	CASQTLSPNTEAFF	TGTGCCAGTCAAACCCTCTCACCGAACACTGAAGCTTTCTTT
TRBV4-3	-	-	TRBJ2-2	CASSQEGGNTGELFF	TGCGCCAGCAGCCAAGAAGGGGGGAATACCGGGGAGCTGTTTTTT
TRBV6-5	TRBD2	-	TRBJ2-3	CASSYELAGGDTQYF	TGTGCCAGCAGTTACGAATTAGCGGGGGGAGATACGCAGTATTTT
TRBV4-1	TRBD1	-	TRBJ2-2	CASSHRQGATGELFF	TGCGCCAGCAGCCATCGACAGGGGGCCACCGGGGAGCTGTTTTTT
TRBV20-1	-	-	TRBJ1-5	CSAKWGFQHF	TGCAGTGCTAAGTGGGGTTTCCAGCATTTT
TRBV11-3	-	few	TRBJ1-3	CASSADSYGNTIYF	TGTGCCAGCAGCGCCGACAGCTACGGAAACACCATATATTTT
TRBV6-5	-	-	TRBJ1-5	CASGHQPQHF	TGTGCCAGCGGACATCAGCCCCAGCATTTT
TRBV6-4	TRBD2	few	TRBJ2-1	CASSEGGSLHEQFF	TGTGCCAGCAGTGAGGGGGGGTCATTACATGAGCAGTTCTTC
TRBV6-5	-	-	TRBJ1-2	CASSPTGRLGDGYTF	TGTGCCAGCAGTCCCACGGGCCGCCTCGGGGATGGCTACACCTTC
TRBV29-1	-	-	TRBJ1-1	CSVGEGSTEAFF	TGCAGCGTTGGGGAGGGAAGCACTGAAGCTTTCTTT
TRBV12-2	-	-	TRBJ2-7	CASRLASREGWEEQYF	TGTGCAAGTCGCTTAGCGTCACGGGAGGGTTGGGAAGAGCAGTACTTC
TRBV27	-	-	TRBJ2-5	CASSFYPGRPQETQYF	TGTGCCAGCAGTTTCTACCCAGGACGGCCCCAAGAGACCCAGTACTTC
TRBV6-5	TRBD2	-	TRBJ2-1	CASRLAGMNNEQFF	TGTGCCAGCAGACTAGCGGGAATGAACAATGAGCAGTTCTTC
TRBV6-5	-	once	TRBJ2-7	CASSYLRGVDEQYF	TGTGCCAGCAGTTACTTGAGGGGTGTCGACGAGCAGTACTTC
TRBV7-9	TRBD1	-	TRBJ1-1	CASSLRLRGRTKAEAFF	TGTGCCAGCAGCTTGCGTTTGAGGGGGCGAACAAAGGCTGAAGCTTTCTTT
TRBV30	-	-	TRBJ2-5	CAWRWGGWETQYF	TGTGCCTGGAGGTGGGGAGGCTGGGAGACCCAGTACTTC
TRBV6-1	TRBD1	-	TRBJ2-1	CASPKGQGAINEQFF	TGTGCCAGTCCTAAGGGACAGGGGGCGATAAATGAGCAGTTCTTC
TRBV27	-	-	TRBJ1-6	CASSFSGADSPLHF	TGTGCCAGCAGTTTTTCAGGGGCGGATTCACCCCTCCACTTT
TRBV6-5	-	-	TRBJ2-7	CASSPRTGTNYEQYF	TGTGCCAGCAGTCCCCGAACCGGGACAAACTACGAGCAGTACTTC
TRBV9	-	-	TRBJ2-2	CASSVGAPNTGELFF	TGTGCCAGCAGCGTAGGAGCGCCGAACACCGGGGAGCTGTTTTTT
TRBV7-2	-	-	TRBJ2-5	CASTPGTPETQYF	TGTGCCAGCACCCCAGGGACCCCTGAGACCCAGTACTTC
TRBV9	TRBD1	-	TRBJ2-2	CASSVGQGSTGELFF	TGTGCCAGCAGCGTAGGACAGGGCAGCACCGGGGAGCTGTTTTTT
TRBV12-5	-	-	TRBJ2-1	CASGLVVGEQFF	TGTGCTAGTGGTTTGGTAGTTGGGGAGCAGTTCTTC
TRBV7-9	TRBD2	-	TRBJ2-3	CASSFQREAADTQYF	TGTGCCAGCAGCTTTCAGCGGGAGGCCGCAGATACGCAGTATTTT
TRBV9	-	few	TRBJ2-5	CASSELDFGETQYF	TGTGCCAGCAGCGAACTAGACTTTGGAGAGACCCAGTACTTC
TRBV27	TRBD2	-	TRBJ2-3	CASSHQVAGSNTDTQYF	TGTGCCAGCAGTCACCAGGTAGCGGGGTCCAACACAGATACGCAGTATTTT
TRBV6-1	-	few	TRBJ1-1	CASLGRDPEAFF	TGTGCCAGCCTAGGCAGGGACCCTGAAGCTTTCTTT
TRBV4-3	-	-	TRBJ1-5	CASSQDGAQPQHF	TGCGCCAGCAGCCAAGATGGAGCACAGCCCCAGCATTTT
TRBV9	-	-	TRBJ1-1	CASSVAGEVTEAFF	TGTGCCAGCAGCGTAGCAGGGGAGGTCACTGAAGCTTTCTTT
TRBV7-9	TRBD2	-	TRBJ2-7	CASSREGRRDEQYF	TGTGCCAGCAGCCGGGAGGGACGAAGAGACGAGCAGTACTTC
TRBV4-1	-	-	TRBJ2-7	CASSQAAVYEQYF	TGCGCCAGCAGCCAAGCGGCAGTCTACGAGCAGTACTTC
TRBV5-4	TRBD2	-	TRBJ2-2	CASSLQGTSLGELFF	TGTGCCAGCAGCCTCCAAGGGACTAGCCTCGGGGAGCTGTTTTTT
TRBV9	-	-	TRBJ2-7	CASSPGSASPYEQYF	TGTGCCAGCAGCCCCGGAAGCGCCTCTCCCTACGAGCAGTACTTC